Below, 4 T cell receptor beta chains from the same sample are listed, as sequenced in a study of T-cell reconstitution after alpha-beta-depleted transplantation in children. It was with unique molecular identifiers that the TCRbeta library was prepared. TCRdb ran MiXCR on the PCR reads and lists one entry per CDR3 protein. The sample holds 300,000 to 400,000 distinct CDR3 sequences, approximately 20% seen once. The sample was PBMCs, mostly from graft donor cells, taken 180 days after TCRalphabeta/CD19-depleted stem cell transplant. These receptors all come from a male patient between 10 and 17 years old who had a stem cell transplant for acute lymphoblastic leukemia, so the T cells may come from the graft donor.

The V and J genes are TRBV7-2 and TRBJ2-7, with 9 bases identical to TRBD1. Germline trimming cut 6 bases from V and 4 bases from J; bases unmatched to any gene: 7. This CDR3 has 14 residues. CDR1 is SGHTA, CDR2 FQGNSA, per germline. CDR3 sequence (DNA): TGTGCCAGCAGTCGGGACAGGGTATTATACGAGCAGTACTTC. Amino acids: CASSRDRVLYEQYF. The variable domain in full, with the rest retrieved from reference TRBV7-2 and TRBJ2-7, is GAGVSQSPSNKVTEKGKDVELRCDPISGHTALYWYRQSLGQGLEFLIYFQGNSAPDKSGLPSDRFSAERTGGSVSTLTIQRTQQEDSAVYLCASSRDRVLYEQYFGPGTRLTVT.

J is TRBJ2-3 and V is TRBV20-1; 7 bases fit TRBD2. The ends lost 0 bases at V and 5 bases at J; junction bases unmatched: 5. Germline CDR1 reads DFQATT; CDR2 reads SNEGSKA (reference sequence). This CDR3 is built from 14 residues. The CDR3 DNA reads TGCAGTGCTAGAGATCAGCGGGGACTAGATACGCAGTATTTT. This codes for CSARDQRGLDTQYF.

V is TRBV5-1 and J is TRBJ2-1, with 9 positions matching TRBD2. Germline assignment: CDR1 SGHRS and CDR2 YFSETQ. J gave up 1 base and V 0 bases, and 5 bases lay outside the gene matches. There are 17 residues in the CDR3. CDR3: CASSLGSGRMSYNEQFF. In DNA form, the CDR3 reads TGCGCCAGCAGCTTGGGCAGCGGGAGGATGTCCTACAATGAGCAGTTCTTC.

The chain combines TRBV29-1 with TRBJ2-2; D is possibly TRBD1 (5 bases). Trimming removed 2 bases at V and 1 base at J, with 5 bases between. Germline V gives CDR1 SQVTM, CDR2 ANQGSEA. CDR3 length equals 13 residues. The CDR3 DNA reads TGCAGCGTTGAACAGGGGAACACCGGGGAGCTGTTTTTT. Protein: CSVEQGNTGELFF.